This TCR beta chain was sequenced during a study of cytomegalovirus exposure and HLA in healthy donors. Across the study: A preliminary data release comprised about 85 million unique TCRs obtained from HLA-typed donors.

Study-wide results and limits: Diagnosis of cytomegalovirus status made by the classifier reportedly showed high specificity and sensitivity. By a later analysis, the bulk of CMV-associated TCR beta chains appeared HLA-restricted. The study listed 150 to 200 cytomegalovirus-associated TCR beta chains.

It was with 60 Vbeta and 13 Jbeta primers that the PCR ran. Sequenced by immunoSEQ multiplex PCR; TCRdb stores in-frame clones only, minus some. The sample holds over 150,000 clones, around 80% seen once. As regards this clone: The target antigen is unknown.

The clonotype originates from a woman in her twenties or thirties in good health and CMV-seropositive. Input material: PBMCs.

CDR3 sequence (DNA): TGCGCCAGCAGCCTGGACGCGGTCAATGAGCAGTTCTTC. Translated: CASSLDAVNEQFF. This chain joins TRBV5-1 and TRBJ2-1; unclear D gene. The germline V and J ends were trimmed by 4 bases and 6 bases, with 11 bases remaining between them. The germline V gene has CDR1 SGHRS and CDR2 YFSETQ. The CDR3 loop spans 13 amino acids.